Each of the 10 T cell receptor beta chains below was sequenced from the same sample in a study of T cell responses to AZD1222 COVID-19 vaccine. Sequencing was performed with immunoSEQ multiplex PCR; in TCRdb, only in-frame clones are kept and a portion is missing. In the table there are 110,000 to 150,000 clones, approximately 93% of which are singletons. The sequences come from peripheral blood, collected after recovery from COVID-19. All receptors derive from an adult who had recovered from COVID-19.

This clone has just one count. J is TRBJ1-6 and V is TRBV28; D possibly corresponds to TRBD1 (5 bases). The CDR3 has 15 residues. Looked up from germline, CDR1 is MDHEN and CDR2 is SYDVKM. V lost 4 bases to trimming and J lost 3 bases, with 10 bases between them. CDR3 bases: TGTGCCAGCAGTTCAAAGACAGACTATAATTCACCCCTCCACTTT. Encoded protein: CASSSKTDYNSPLHF.

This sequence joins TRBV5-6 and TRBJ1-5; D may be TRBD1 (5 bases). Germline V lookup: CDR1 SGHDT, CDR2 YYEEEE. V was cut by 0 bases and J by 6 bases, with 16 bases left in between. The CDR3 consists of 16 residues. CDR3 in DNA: TGTGCCAGCAGCTTGGCTACAGGAAAGTATGGTCAGCCCCAGCATTTT. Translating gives CASSLATGKYGQPQHF.

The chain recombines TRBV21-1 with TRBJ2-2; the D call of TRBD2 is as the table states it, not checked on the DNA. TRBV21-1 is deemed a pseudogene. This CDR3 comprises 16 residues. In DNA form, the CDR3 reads TGTGCCAGCAGCACTAGACTAGCGGGGTCGAACGGGGAGCTGTTTTTT. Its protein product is CASSTRLAGSNGELFF.

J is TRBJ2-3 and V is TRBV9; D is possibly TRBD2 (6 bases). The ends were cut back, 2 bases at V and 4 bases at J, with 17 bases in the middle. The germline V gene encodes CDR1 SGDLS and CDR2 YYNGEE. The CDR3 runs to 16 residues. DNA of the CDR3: TGTGCCAGCAGCGTTCTCGGAACGGGAGATCCAGATACGCAGTATTTT. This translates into CASSVLGTGDPDTQYF. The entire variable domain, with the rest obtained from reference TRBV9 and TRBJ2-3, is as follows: DSGVTQTPKHLITATGQRVTLRCSPRSGDLSVYWYQQSLDQGLQFLIQYYNGEERAKGNILERFSAQQFPDLHSELNLSSLELGDSALYFCASSVLGTGDPDTQYFGPGTRLTVL.

This CDR3 is CASSLPTSGVIDTQYF. CDR3 nucleotide sequence: TGCGCCAGCAGCCTCCCTACTAGCGGGGTGATAGATACGCAGTATTTT. This sequence joins TRBV5-1 and TRBJ2-3; 10 bases line up with TRBD2. CDR3 size: 16 residues. Germline V lookup: CDR1 SGHRS, CDR2 YFSETQ. Unmatched junction bases numbered 10, after V lost 4 bases and J lost 5 bases.

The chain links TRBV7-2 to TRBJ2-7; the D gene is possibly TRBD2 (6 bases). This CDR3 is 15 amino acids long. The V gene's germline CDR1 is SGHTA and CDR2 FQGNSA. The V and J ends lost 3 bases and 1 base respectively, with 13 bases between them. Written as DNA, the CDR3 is TGTGCCAGCAGCTTGCGAACTAGCCCATCCTACGAGCAGTACTTC. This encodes CASSLRTSPSYEQYF.

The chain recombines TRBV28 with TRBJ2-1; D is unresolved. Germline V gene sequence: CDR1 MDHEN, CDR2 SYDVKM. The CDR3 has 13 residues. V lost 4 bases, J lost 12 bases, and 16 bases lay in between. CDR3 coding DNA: TGTGCCAGCAGTTCTCCCCCCCCAATGGGGCAGTTCTTC. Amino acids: CASSSPPPMGQFF. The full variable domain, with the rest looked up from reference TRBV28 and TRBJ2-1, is DVKVTQSSRYLVKRTGEKVFLECVQDMDHENMFWYRQDPGLGLRLIYFSYDVKMKEKGDIPEGYSVSREKKERFSLILESASTNQTSMYLCASSSPPPMGQFFGPGTRLTVL.

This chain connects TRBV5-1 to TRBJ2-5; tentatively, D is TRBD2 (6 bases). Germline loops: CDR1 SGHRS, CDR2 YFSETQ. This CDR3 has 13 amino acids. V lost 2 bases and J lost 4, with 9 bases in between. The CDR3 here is CASSFSGGETQYF. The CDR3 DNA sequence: TGCGCCAGCAGCTTCTCCGGGGGAGAGACCCAGTACTTC.

CDR3 protein: CASMQGSEKLFF. The DNA for the CDR3 is TGTGCCAGCATGCAGGGAAGCGAAAAACTGTTTTTT. The chain joins TRBV28 to TRBJ1-4, with a tentative D call TRBD1 (5 bases). CDR3 length: 12 residues. The V gene lost 7 bases and the J gene lost 8 bases, with 11 bases spanning the gap. Germline CDR1 MDHEN, CDR2 SYDVKM.

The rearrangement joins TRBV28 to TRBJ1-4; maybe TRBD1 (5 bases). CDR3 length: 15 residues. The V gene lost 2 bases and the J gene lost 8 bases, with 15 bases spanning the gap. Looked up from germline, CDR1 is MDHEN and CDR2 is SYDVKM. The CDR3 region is CASSLPEGEWEKLFF. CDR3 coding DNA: TGTGCCAGCAGTTTACCGGAAGGGGAGTGGGAAAAACTGTTTTTT. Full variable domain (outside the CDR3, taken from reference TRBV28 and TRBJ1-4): DVKVTQSSRYLVKRTGEKVFLECVQDMDHENMFWYRQDPGLGLRLIYFSYDVKMKEKGDIPEGYSVSREKKERFSLILESASTNQTSMYLCASSLPEGEWEKLFFGSGTQLSVL.